The 12 T cell receptor beta chains given below trace back to one sample, sequenced in a study of OX40 agonist ivuxolimab in advanced cancers. Produced via immunoSEQ multiplex PCR; TCRdb's table is partial and in-frame only. Of about 45,000 clones listed, around 90% are singletons. Sequences were derived from CD4+ or CD8+ T cells sorted from blood, sampled in a trial of the OX40 agonist ivuxolimab. These receptors all come from an adult with an advanced solid tumor such as melanoma, head and neck, liver or kidney cancer.

This clone occurred once. V is TRBV7-8 and J is TRBJ2-3; 9 bases fit TRBD2. The junction had 7 bases not matched to a gene; V was cut back by 3 bases and J by 0 bases. This CDR3 comprises 17 residues. The germline gives CDR1 SGHVS, CDR2 FQNEAQ. The CDR3 loop is CASSLAGGHSSTDTQYF. For the CDR3, the DNA is TGTGCCAGCAGCTTGGCGGGGGGGCACTCTAGCACAGATACGCAGTATTTT.

This clone was counted only a few times. V gene TRBV5-3 combines with J gene TRBJ2-3; D is possibly TRBD1 or TRBD2 (5 bases each). TRBV5-3 has ORF status, its function being uncertain. Trimming took 0 bases from V and 0 from J, leaving 17 bases between them. The CDR3 loop spans 18 amino acids. This CDR3 is CARSLGRGGVLSTDTQYF. For the CDR3, the DNA is TGTGCCAGAAGCTTGGGACGGGGCGGAGTACTTAGCACAGATACGCAGTATTTT.

The chain employs TRBV27 and TRBJ2-1; 8 nucleotides align to TRBD2. The CDR3 sequence is 15 residues long. The ends lost 4 bases at V and 4 bases at J; junction bases unmatched: 6. CDR1 and CDR2 (germline): MNHEY, SMNVEV (reference sequence). The CDR3 DNA is TGTGCCAGCAGTTCAGCGGGGGACCCTTACAATGAGCAGTTCTTC. Its protein product is CASSSAGDPYNEQFF.

The V gene is TRBV27, the J gene TRBJ2-1, with 10 bases aligning to TRBD2. After removal of 2 bases from V and 6 bases from J, the junction contained 10 bases not matched to a gene. This CDR3 is 17 amino acids long. From germline, CDR1 is MNHEY and CDR2 SMNVEV (reference sequence). The CDR3 is CASSLHPIAGGINEQFF. In nucleotides, the CDR3 is TGTGCCAGCAGTTTACATCCCATAGCGGGGGGTATCAATGAGCAGTTCTTC.

This chain connects TRBV27 to TRBJ1-2; a possible D gene is TRBD1 (6 bases). The V gene's germline CDR1 is MNHEY and CDR2 SMNVEV (reference sequence). V was pared by 3 bases and J by 5 bases, with 16 bases between. This CDR3 is 15 amino acids long. The CDR3 DNA follows: TGTGCCAGCAGTTTTTTAGGACAGAGTACATATGGCTACACCTTC. Amino acid sequence: CASSFLGQSTYGYTF.

The gene calls are TRBV28 and TRBJ2-2, with 11 bases lining up with TRBD1. Per germline, CDR1 MDHEN and CDR2 SYDVKM. J lost 8 bases, V lost 6 bases, and 5 bases had no gene match. The CDR3 contains 14 residues. CDR3 bases: TGTGCCAGCAGCGGACAGGGGGCTAGAGGGGAGCTGTTTTTT. It is translated as CASSGQGARGELFF. The full variable domain, completed using reference TRBV28 and TRBJ2-2, is DVKVTQSSRYLVKRTGEKVFLECVQDMDHENMFWYRQDPGLGLRLIYFSYDVKMKEKGDIPEGYSVSREKKERFSLILESASTNQTSMYLCASSGQGARGELFFGEGSRLTVL.

CDR3 DNA: TGTGCCAGTAGTGTCCCGGACAGGGGCGTAACCGGGGAGCTGTTTTTT. It is translated as CASSVPDRGVTGELFF. This sequence joins TRBV19 and TRBJ2-2; 9 bases align to TRBD1. V was clipped by 5 bases and J by 5 bases; unmatched bases: 9. CDR1 LNHDA and CDR2 SQIVND come from the germline V gene (reference sequence). The CDR3 contains 16 residues.

The chain couples TRBV9 to TRBJ2-2; D perhaps matches TRBD1 (7 bases). CDR3 length: 16 residues. Trimming removed 4 bases from V and 5 bases from J, with 18 bases in between. Germline V gene lookup returns CDR1 SGDLS and CDR2 YYNGEE. The CDR3 loop is CASSPRGEALTGELFF. For the CDR3, the DNA is TGTGCCAGCAGCCCCAGGGGGGAGGCGTTGACCGGGGAGCTGTTTTTT.

This rearrangement joins TRBV6-4 to TRBJ2-1; the match to TRBD2 covers 12 bases. CDR3 length: 18 residues. CDR1 MRHNA and CDR2 SNTAGT come from the germline V gene. Trimming removed 0 bases from V and 7 bases from J; junction bases left unmatched: 10. CDR3 protein: CASSDSIQGLAGTNEQFF. The CDR3 DNA follows: TGTGCCAGCAGTGACTCGATTCAAGGACTAGCGGGAACTAATGAGCAGTTCTTC.

The chain carries TRBV27 and TRBJ2-1; D gene unclear. Germline CDR1 and CDR2: MNHEY and SMNVEV (reference sequence). V was trimmed by 3 bases and J by 10 bases, leaving 13 bases between them. The CDR3 is 13 residues long. As DNA, the CDR3 is TGTGCCAGCAGTTTCTCCGCGCAGATGGAGCAGTTCTTC. Translated, it gives CASSFSAQMEQFF.

This sequence joins TRBV6-4 and TRBJ2-3; no reliable D call. The CDR3 is made up of 13 amino acids. Germline loops: CDR1 MRHNA, CDR2 SNTAGT. Trimming removed 5 bases from V and 2 bases from J, with 8 bases in between. In nucleotides, the CDR3 is TGTGCCAGCAGTAAGGAATACACAGATACGCAGTATTTT. Translated: CASSKEYTDTQYF.

This chain uses TRBV19 with TRBJ2-6; D is possibly TRBD1 (7 bases). The V gene's germline CDR1 is LNHDA and CDR2 SQIVND (reference sequence). This CDR3 region has 16 residues. Trimming took 0 bases from V and 15 from J, leaving 21 bases between them. For the CDR3, the DNA is TGTGCCAGTAGTATAGAAAGGGCAGGGGGGCCCGCAGGCCTGACTTTC. It codes for CASSIERAGGPAGLTF.